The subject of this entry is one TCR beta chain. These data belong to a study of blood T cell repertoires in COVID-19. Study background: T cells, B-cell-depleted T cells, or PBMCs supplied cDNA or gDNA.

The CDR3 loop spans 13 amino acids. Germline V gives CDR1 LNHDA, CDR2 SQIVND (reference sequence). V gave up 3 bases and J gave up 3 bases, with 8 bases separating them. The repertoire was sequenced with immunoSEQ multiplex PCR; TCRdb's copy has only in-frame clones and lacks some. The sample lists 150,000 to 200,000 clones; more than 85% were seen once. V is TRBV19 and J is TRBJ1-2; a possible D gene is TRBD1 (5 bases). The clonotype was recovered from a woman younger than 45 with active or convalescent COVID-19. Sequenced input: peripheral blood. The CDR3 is CASSISGDYGYTF. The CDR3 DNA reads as TGTGCCAGTAGTATCTCGGGGGACTATGGCTACACCTTC.